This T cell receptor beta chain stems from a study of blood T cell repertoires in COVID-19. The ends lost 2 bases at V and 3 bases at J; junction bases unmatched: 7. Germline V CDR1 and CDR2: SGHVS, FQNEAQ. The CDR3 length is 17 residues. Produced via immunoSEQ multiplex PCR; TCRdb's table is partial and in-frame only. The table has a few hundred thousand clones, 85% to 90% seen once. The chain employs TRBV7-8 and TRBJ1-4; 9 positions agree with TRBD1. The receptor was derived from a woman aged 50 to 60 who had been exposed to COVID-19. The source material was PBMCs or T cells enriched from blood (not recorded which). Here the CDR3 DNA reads TGTGCCAGCAGCTTAATGGGACAGGGTCAGGCTAATGAAAAACTGTTTTTT. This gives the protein CASSLMGQGQANEKLFF.